This T cell receptor (beta chain) was observed in a study of blood T cell repertoires in COVID-19 (dated by TCRdb to 2018 to 2021). About the study as a whole: Samples from collaborators originated in the United States, Italy and Spain and spanned both the acute and convalescent phases of COVID-19. The material from the prospective study consisted of cDNA or gDNA derived from T cells, B-cell-depleted T cells, or PBMCs. Subjects who had been exposed to COVID-19, were actively infected with it, or had recovered from it provided the deeply sampled blood TCRbeta repertoires that made up the dataset. The repertoires were made available in a free public database intended to serve as a resource for research on the immune response to SARS-CoV-2. The samples were drawn from two sources: the first 160 participants of the ongoing ImmuneRACE study, and some 1,300 subjects contributed by 6 global collaborators. The sample metadata nearly always contained a de-identified subject ID, COVID-19 status, age in years and sex. Where available, HLA class I and class II types were obtained from metadata supplied by the sample provider rather than from assay-based typing. Summary of the overall study and its limitations: The amount of clinical and demographic metadata varied by source and participant and was provided uncurated.

The immunoSEQ Assay, a bias-controlled multiplex PCR, was used to amplify TCRbeta CDR3 regions from genomic DNA. As for the authors' bioinformatics: The number of nucleated cells in each sample was estimated from the amplification of reference gene primers within the assay. Sequence reads were collapsed and filtered to measure the absolute abundance of every unique TCRbeta CDR3 rearrangement. For each sample, productive Simpson clonality was calculated as the square root of Simpson's diversity index over productive rearrangements. TCRdb took this table from immuneACCESS and kept in-frame rearrangements with V and J called. Such tables lack part of the clones; where checked against another copy, unresolved V genes explain under half of the gap, and the rest is unexplained. V, J and clone size reflect that table, while D and trimming were determined from the DNA. The sample table lists roughly 250,000 clones, around 89% of them with a count of one. The leading ten clones occupy about 0.8% of the sample.

Remarks on this clone: Its target antigen remains unknown. There are no base qualities to consult, and no much larger clone falls within one base.

Each collaborating institution followed its own protocols to collect whole blood in K2EDTA tubes. For TCRbeta analysis, collaborators shipped samples in one of three forms: frozen whole blood, isolated PBMCs, or DNA extracted from either of those sample types. Counted from cysteine to phenylalanine, this CDR3 has 12 amino acids. Of all the DNA, just the CDR3 is kept, 36 bases in frame from base 1. The germline V gene sets CDR1 to SGHDT and CDR2 to YYEEEE. V drops 2 bases and J drops 1 base, leaving 3 bases in between. The sample was peripheral blood. The TCR comes from a man aged 25 to 40 with acute or convalescent COVID-19. This sequence uses TRBV5-6 and TRBJ1-1; the D gene cannot be resolved reliably. The DNA sequence is TGTGCCAGCAGCTTCGGGAACACTGAAGCTTTCTTT. The encoded protein is CASSFGNTEAFF. The CDR3, completed at both ends by the reference TRBV5-6 and TRBJ1-1 genes, gives the full variable domain DAGVTQSPTHLIKTRGQQVTLRCSPKSGHDTVSWYQQALGQGPQFIFQYYEEEERQRGNFPDRFSGHQFPNYSSELNVNALLLGDSALYLCASSFGNTEAFFGQGTRLTVV.